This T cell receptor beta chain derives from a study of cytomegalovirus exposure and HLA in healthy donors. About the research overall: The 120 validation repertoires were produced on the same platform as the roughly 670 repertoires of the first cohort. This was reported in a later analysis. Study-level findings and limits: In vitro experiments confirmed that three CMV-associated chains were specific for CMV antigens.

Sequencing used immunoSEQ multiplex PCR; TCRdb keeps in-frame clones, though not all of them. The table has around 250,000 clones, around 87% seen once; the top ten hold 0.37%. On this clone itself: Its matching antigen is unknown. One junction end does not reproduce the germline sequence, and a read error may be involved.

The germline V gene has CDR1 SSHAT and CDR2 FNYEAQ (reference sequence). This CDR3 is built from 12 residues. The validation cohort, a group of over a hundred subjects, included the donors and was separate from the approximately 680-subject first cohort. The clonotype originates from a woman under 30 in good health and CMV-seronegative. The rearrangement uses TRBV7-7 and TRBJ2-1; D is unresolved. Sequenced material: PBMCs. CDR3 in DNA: TGTGCTAGCAGCGCGAATAACAATGAGCAGTTCTTC. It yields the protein CASSANNNEQFF.